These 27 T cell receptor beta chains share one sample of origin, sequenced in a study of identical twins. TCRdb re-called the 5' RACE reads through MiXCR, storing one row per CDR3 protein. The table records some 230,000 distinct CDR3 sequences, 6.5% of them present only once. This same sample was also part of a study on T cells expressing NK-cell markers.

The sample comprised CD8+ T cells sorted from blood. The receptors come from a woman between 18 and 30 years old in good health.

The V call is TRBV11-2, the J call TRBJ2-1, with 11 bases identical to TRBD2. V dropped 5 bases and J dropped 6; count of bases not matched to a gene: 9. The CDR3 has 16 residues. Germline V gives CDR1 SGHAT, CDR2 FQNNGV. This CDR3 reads CASSTPGLAGGNEQFF. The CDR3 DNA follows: TGTGCCAGCAGCACACCAGGGCTAGCGGGAGGCAATGAGCAGTTCTTC.

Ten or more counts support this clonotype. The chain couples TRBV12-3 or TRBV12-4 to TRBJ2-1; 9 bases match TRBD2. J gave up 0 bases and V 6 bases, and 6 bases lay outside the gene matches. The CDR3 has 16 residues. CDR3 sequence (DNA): TGTGCCAGCAGCCAACGACTAGCGGTCTCCTACAATGAGCAGTTCTTC. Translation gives CASSQRLAVSYNEQFF.

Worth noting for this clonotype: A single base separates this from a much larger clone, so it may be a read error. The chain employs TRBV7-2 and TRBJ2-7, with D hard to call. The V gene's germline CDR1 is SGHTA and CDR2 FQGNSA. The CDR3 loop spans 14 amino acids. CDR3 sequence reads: CASSLELQTYEHYF. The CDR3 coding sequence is TGTGCCAGCAGCTTAGAACTGCAAACCTACGAGCATTACTTC.

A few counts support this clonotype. DNA for the CDR3: TGTGCCAGCAGTGGATTGGGAGCGTACGAGCAGTACTTC. Translating gives CASSGLGAYEQYF. This chain links TRBV27 with TRBJ2-7, with D perhaps matching TRBD2 (5 bases). The length of the CDR3 is 13 residues. Germline V gene data show CDR1 as MNHEY and CDR2 as SMNVEV (reference sequence). The V end was cut by 5 bases, the J end by 4 bases, with 12 bases between.

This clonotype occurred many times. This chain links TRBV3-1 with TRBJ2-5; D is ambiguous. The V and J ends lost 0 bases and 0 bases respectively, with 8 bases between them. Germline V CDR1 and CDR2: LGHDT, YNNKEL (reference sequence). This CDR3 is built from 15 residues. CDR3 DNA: TGTGCCAGCAGCCAAGAATTCGGGTACCAAGAGACCCAGTACTTC. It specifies CASSQEFGYQETQYF.

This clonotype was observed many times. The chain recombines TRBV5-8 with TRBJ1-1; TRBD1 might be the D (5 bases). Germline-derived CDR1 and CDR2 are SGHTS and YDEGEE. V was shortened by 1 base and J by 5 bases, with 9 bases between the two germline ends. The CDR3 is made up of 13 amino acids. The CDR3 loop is CASSLWGYTEAFF. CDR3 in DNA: TGTGCCAGCAGCTTGTGGGGGTATACTGAAGCTTTCTTT. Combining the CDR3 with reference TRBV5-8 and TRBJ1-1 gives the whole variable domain EAGVTQSPTHLIKTRGQQATLRCSPISGHTSVYWYQQALGLGLQFLLWYDEGEERNRGNFPPRFSGRQFPNYSSELNVNALELEDSALYLCASSLWGYTEAFFGQGTRLTVV.

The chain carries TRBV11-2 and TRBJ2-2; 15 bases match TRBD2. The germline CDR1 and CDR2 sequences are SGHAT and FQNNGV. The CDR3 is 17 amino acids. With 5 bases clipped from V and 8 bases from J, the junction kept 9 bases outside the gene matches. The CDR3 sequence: CASSAGTSGRPRGELFF. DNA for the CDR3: TGTGCCAGCAGCGCCGGGACTAGCGGGAGGCCACGGGGGGAGCTGTTTTTT.

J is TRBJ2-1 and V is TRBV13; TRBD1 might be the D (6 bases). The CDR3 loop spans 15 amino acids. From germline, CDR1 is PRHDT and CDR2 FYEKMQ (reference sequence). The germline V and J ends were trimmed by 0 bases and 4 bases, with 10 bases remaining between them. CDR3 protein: CASSLGRGKYNEQFF. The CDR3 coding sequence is TGTGCCAGCAGCTTAGGAAGGGGGAAATACAATGAGCAGTTCTTC. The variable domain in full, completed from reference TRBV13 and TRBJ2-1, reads AAGVIQSPRHLIKEKRETATLKCYPIPRHDTVYWYQQGPGQDPQFLISFYEKMQSDKGSIPDRFSAQQFSDYHSELNMSSLELGDSALYFCASSLGRGKYNEQFFGPGTRLTVL.

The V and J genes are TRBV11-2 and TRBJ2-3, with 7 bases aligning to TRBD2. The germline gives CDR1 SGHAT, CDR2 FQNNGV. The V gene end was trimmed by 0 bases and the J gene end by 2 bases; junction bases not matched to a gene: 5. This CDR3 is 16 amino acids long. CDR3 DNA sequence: TGTGCCAGCAGCTTAGAAATTGCGGGAGCCACAGATACGCAGTATTTT. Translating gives CASSLEIAGATDTQYF.

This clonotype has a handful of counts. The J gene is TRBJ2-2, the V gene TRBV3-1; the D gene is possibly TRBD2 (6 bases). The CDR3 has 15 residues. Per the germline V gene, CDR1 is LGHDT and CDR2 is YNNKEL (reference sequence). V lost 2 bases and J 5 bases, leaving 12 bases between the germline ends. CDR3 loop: CASSQSASGTGELFF. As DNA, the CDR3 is TGTGCCAGCAGCCAAAGCGCAAGCGGGACCGGGGAGCTGTTTTTT.

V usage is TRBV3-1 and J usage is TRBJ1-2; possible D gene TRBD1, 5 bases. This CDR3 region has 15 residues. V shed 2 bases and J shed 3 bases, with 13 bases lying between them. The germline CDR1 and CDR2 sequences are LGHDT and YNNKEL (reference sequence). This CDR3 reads CASSQSVGTDYGYTF. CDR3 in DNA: TGTGCCAGCAGCCAATCTGTCGGGACGGACTATGGCTACACCTTC.

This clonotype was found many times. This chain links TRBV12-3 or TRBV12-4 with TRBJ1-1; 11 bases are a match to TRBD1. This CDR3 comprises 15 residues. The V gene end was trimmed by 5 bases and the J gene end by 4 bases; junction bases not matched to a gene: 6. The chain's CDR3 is CASSQTGTGGTEAFF. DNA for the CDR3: TGTGCCAGCAGTCAGACCGGGACAGGGGGCACTGAAGCTTTCTTT.

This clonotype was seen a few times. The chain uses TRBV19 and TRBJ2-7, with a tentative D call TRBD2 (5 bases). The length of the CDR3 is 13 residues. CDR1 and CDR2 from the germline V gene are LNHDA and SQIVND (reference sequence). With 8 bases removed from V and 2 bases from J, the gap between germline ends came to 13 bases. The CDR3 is CASSTAVPYEQYF. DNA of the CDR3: TGTGCCAGTTCTACAGCGGTTCCCTACGAGCAGTACTTC.

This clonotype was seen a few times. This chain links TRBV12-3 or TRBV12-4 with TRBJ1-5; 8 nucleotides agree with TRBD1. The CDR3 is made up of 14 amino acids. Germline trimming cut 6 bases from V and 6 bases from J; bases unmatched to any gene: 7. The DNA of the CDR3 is TGTGCCAGCAGAGCAACAGGGGGGAGTCAGCCCCAGCATTTT. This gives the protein CASRATGGSQPQHF.

CDR3 coding DNA: TGTGCCAGCAGTCCGGAGGGGGGAGAAGCTTTCTTT. Protein sequence: CASSPEGGEAFF. The chain joins TRBV12-3 or TRBV12-4 to TRBJ1-1; the D gene is possibly TRBD1 (6 bases). Trimming took 5 bases from V and 8 from J, leaving 12 bases between them. The CDR3 length is 12 residues.

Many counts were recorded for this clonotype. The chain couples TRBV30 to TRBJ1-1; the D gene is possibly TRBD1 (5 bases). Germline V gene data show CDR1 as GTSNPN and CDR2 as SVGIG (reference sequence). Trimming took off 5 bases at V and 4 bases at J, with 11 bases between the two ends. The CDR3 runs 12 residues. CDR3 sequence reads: CAWSGGGTEAFF. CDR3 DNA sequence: TGTGCCTGGTCTGGGGGGGGCACTGAAGCTTTCTTT.

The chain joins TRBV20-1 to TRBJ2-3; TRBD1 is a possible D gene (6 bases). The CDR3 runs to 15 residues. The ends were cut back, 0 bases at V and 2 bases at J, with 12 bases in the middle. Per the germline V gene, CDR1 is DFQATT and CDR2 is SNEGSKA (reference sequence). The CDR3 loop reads CSARDGTQTTDTQYF. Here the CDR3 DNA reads TGCAGTGCTAGAGATGGGACACAAACCACAGATACGCAGTATTTT.

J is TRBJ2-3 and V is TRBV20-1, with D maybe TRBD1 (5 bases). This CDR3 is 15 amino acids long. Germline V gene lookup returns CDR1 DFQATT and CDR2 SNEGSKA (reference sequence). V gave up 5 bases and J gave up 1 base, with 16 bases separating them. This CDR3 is CSACSTSTGTDTQYF. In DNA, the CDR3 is TGCAGTGCTTGTTCGACTTCGACAGGCACAGATACGCAGTATTTT.

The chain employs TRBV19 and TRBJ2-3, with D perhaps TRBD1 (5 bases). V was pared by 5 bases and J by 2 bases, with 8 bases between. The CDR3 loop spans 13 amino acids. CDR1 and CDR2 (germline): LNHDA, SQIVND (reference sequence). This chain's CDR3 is CASSDRNTDTQYF. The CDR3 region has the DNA TGTGCCAGTAGTGACAGAAACACAGATACGCAGTATTTT.

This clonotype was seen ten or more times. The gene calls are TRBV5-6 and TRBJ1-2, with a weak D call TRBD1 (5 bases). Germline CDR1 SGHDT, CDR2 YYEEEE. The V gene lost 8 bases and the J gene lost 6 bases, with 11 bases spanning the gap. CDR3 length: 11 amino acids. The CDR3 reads CARAGPDGYTF. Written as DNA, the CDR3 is TGTGCCAGGGCGGGGCCCGATGGCTACACCTTC.

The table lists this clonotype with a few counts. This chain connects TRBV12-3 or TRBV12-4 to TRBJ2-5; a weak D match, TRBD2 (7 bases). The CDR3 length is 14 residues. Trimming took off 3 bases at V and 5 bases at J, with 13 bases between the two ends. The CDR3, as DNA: TGTGCCAGCAGTTTGGGGGGGCCTCAGGAGACCCAGTACTTC. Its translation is CASSLGGPQETQYF.

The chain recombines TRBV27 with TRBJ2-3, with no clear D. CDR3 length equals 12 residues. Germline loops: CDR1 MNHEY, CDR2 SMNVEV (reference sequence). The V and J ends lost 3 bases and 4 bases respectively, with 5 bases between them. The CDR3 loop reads CASSFLSDTQYF. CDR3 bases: TGTGCCAGCAGTTTCCTCTCAGATACGCAGTATTTT.

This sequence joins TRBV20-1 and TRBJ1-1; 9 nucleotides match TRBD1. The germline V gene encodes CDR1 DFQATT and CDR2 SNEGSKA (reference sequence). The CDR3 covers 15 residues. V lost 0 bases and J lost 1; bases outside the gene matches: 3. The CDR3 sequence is CSAREPGQGNTEAFF. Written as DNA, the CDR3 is TGCAGTGCTAGAGAACCGGGACAGGGGAACACTGAAGCTTTCTTT.

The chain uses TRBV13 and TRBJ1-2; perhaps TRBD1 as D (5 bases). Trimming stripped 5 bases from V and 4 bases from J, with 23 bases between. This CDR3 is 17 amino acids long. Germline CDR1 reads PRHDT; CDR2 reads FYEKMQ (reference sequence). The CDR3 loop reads CASSGSGLDGGLYGYTF. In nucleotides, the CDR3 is TGTGCCAGCAGCGGAAGTGGGTTGGACGGGGGTCTCTATGGCTACACCTTC.

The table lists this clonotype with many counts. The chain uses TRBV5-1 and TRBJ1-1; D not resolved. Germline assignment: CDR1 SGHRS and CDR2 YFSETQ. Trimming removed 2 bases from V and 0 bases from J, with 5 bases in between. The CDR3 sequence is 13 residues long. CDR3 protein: CASSFALNTEAFF. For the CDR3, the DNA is TGCGCCAGCAGCTTTGCCCTGAACACTGAAGCTTTCTTT.

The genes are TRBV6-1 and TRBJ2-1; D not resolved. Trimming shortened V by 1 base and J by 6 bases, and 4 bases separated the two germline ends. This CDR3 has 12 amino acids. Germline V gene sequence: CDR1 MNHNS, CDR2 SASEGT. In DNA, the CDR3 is TGTGCCAGCAGTGAAGGCCTCAATGAGCAGTTCTTC. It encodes CASSEGLNEQFF.

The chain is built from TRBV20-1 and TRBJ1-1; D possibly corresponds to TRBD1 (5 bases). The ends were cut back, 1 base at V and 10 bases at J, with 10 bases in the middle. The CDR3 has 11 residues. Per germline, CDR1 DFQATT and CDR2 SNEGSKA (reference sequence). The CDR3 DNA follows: TGCAGTGCTAGAGCGGGGCGTCTAGCTTTCTTT. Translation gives CSARAGRLAFF.